These 9 T cell receptor beta chains were sequenced from one sample in a study of CD8+ T cells in alopecia areata. RNA extraction was followed by reverse transcription into cDNA, which acted as the sequencing template. Clones were sequenced by immunoSEQ multiplex PCR, and TCRdb holds only the in-frame ones, with some missing. The sample holds roughly 150,000 clones, 55% seen once. Sequenced input: CD4+ T cells sorted from blood. The receptors shown here come from a human donor in good health.

This clone was detected once. The rearrangement uses TRBV6-5 and TRBJ2-3; D uncertain. The CDR3 length is 13 residues. The V end lost 7 bases, the J end lost 8 bases, and 16 bases lay between the germline ends. Germline V gene sequence: CDR1 MNHEY, CDR2 SVGAGI. The chain's CDR3 is CASKRQLDGTQYF. In DNA form, the CDR3 reads TGTGCCAGCAAACGTCAGTTAGACGGTACGCAGTATTTT.

CDR3 region: CAIKGLVQETQYF. CDR3 nucleotide sequence: TGTGCCATCAAGGGACTAGTCCAAGAGACCCAGTACTTC. The rearrangement joins TRBV10-3 to TRBJ2-5; 8 positions match TRBD2. From germline, CDR1 is ENHRY and CDR2 SYGVKD. The CDR3 is 13 residues long. Germline trimming cut 7 bases from V and 1 base from J; bases unmatched to any gene: 2.

This clone occurred many times. The V and J genes are TRBV2 and TRBJ1-2, with unresolved D. The CDR3 length is 13 residues. Trimming removed 6 bases at V and 3 bases at J, with 11 bases between. Germline V gene data show CDR1 as SNHLY and CDR2 as FYNNEI. The CDR3 reads CASSAAKDYGYTF. CDR3 bases: TGTGCCAGCAGCGCCGCGAAGGACTATGGCTACACCTTC.

This rearrangement joins TRBV7-9 to TRBJ2-3, with 13 bases aligning to TRBD2. V lost 3 bases, J lost 3 bases, and 0 bases stayed unmatched. The CDR3 has 15 residues. Germline loops: CDR1 SEHNR, CDR2 FQNEAQ (reference sequence). CDR3 nucleotides: TGTGCCAGCAGCTTGACTAGCGGGAGGACAGATACGCAGTATTTT. This encodes CASSLTSGRTDTQYF.

V gene TRBV25-1 combines with J gene TRBJ1-1; a possible D gene is TRBD1 (6 bases). Germline V gene sequence: CDR1 MGHDK, CDR2 SYGVNS. CDR3 length equals 16 residues. Trimming pared 6 bases from V and 2 bases from J, leaving 19 bases between. CDR3 bases: TGTGCCAGCAGAGAGTTTGGGGGCAGAGGAAACACTGAAGCTTTCTTT. This codes for CASREFGGRGNTEAFF.

The V call is TRBV6-1, the J call TRBJ2-7, with D uncertain. V was clipped by 7 bases and J by 5 bases, with 0 bases between them. Germline V gene sequence: CDR1 MNHNS, CDR2 SASEGT. The CDR3 has 8 residues. The CDR3 spells CASNEQYF. The CDR3 DNA reads TGTGCCAGCAACGAGCAGTACTTC.

V is TRBV29-1 and J is TRBJ2-5; maybe TRBD1 (6 bases). The length of the CDR3 is 12 residues. V was cut by 1 base and J by 5 bases, with 8 bases left in between. Germline V CDR1 and CDR2: SQVTM, ANQGSEA. The DNA of the CDR3 is TGCAGCGTTGAAGCAGGGGTGGAGACCCAGTACTTC. This translates into CSVEAGVETQYF.

This sequence joins TRBV29-1 and TRBJ2-5; the D is unclear. V was cut by 3 bases and J by 4 bases, with 9 bases left in between. This CDR3 has 12 amino acids. Germline V lookup: CDR1 SQVTM, CDR2 ANQGSEA. CDR3 sequence reads: CSVEIGLETQYF. For the CDR3, the DNA is TGCAGCGTTGAGATAGGGTTAGAGACCCAGTACTTC.

The chain carries TRBV4-1 and TRBJ1-4; D is ambiguous. The CDR3 is 15 amino acids. The V end was cut by 0 bases, the J end by 4 bases, with 9 bases between. The germline CDR1 and CDR2 sequences are MGHRA and YSYEKL. CDR3 sequence reads: CASSQDLRDNEKLFF. In DNA, the CDR3 is TGCGCCAGCAGCCAAGATCTTAGGGATAATGAAAAACTGTTTTTT.